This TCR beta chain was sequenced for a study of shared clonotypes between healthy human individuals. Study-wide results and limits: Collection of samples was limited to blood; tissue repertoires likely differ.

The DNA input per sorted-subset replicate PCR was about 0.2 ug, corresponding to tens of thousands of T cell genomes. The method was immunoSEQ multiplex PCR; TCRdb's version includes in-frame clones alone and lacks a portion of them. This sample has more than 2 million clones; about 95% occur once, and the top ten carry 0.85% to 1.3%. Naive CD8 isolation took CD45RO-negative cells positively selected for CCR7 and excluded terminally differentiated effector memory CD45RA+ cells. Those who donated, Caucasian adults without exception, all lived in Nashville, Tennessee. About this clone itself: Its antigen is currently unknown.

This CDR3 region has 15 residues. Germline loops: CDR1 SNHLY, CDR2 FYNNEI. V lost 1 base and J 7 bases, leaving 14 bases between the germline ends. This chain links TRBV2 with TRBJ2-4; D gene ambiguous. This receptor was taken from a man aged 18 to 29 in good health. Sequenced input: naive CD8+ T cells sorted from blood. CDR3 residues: CASSEGASLWNIQYF. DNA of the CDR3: TGTGCCAGCAGTGAAGGGGCTAGTTTATGGAACATTCAGTACTTC. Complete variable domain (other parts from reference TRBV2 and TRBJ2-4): EPEVTQTPSHQVTQMGQEVILRCVPISNHLYFYWYRQILGQKVEFLVSFYNNEISEKSEIFDDQFSVERPDGSNFTLKIRSTKLEDSAMYFCASSEGASLWNIQYFGAGTRLSVL.